This passage covers 6 T cell receptor beta chains from one sample sequenced in a study of persistence of HIV-infected CD4 T cells. The antigens these receptors bind are not known. The libraries were made with immunoSEQ version 4 in survey mode. The data were produced by immunoSEQ multiplex PCR, yet TCRdb's version contains in-frame clones alone and is incomplete. The table includes 25,000 to 30,000 clones, almost 85% detected once. Cells were stimulated with CMV-infected fibroblast lysates at 10 ug/mL. Memory cells lacking CD40L and CD69 with high CD45RO were sorted. The sequencing used CD4+ T cells sorted from PBMCs after roughly 18-hour stimulation, collected from a patient who received antiretroviral therapy. These receptors originate from an adult man with HIV who was CMV-seropositive.

The rearrangement uses TRBV14 and TRBJ2-4, with D possibly TRBD2 on 5 matching bases. V was pared by 0 bases and J by 8 bases, with 11 bases between. The germline V gene encodes CDR1 SGHDN and CDR2 FVKESK. The CDR3 is 14 amino acids. CDR3 nucleotides: TGTGCCAGCAGCCAAGATTCGGCGGGCGACATTCAGTACTTC. It specifies CASSQDSAGDIQYF. The variable domain in full, completed from reference TRBV14 and TRBJ2-4, reads EAGVTQFPSHSVIEKGQTVTLRCDPISGHDNLYWYRRVMGKEIKFLLHFVKESKQDESGMPNNRFLAERTGGTYSTLKVQPAELEDSGVYFCASSQDSAGDIQYFGAGTRLSVL.

By proportion, this clone is medium-sized. The chain recombines TRBV5-4 with TRBJ1-4, with D maybe TRBD1 (6 bases). This CDR3 contains 16 residues. V shed 5 bases and J shed 2 bases, with 16 bases lying between them. Germline V gene data show CDR1 as SGHNT and CDR2 as YYREEE (reference sequence). In DNA, the CDR3 is TGTGCCAGCAGTTTGACGTTAGGGGGGACTAATGAAAAACTGTTTTTT. It is translated as CASSLTLGGTNEKLFF.

The gene calls are TRBV29-1 and TRBJ2-2; D uncertain. Germline V gene data show CDR1 as SQVTM and CDR2 as ANQGSEA. The CDR3 covers 14 residues. Between the trimmed V and J ends, which lost 4 bases and 0 bases, there was a span of 9 bases. The DNA of the CDR3 is TGCAGCGTTGGGTGGCAGGCGAACACCGGGGAGCTGTTTTTT. Protein: CSVGWQANTGELFF.

The chain has TRBV29-1 and TRBJ2-2; 10 nucleotides align to TRBD1. From germline, CDR1 is SQVTM and CDR2 ANQGSEA. The CDR3 extends over 13 amino acids. V shed 7 bases, J shed 7 bases, and the junction held 6 bases outside the gene matches. In nucleotides, the CDR3 is TGCAGCGCTGGGACAGGGGAGGGCGGGGAGCTGTTTTTT. The encoded protein is CSAGTGEGGELFF.

J is TRBJ2-7 and V is TRBV5-4, with D hard to call. The CDR3 totals 14 residues. Germline assignment: CDR1 SGHNT and CDR2 YYREEE (reference sequence). The V end was cut by 4 bases, the J end by 4 bases, with 15 bases between. Here the CDR3 DNA reads TGTGCCAGCAGCCACGTAGGGTCAAAGTACGAGCAGTACTTC. It encodes CASSHVGSKYEQYF.

The CDR3 nucleotides are TGTGCCAGCAGGGGGGACAGGGCACTCCACGAGCAGTACTTC. Protein: CASRGDRALHEQYF. The chain joins TRBV2 to TRBJ2-7; 9 nucleotides line up with TRBD1. The CDR3 sequence is 14 residues long. Germline V gene data show CDR1 as SNHLY and CDR2 as FYNNEI. J was trimmed by 5 bases and V by 6 bases; bases with no gene match: 8.